The next 21 T cell receptor beta chains were all read from a single sample in a study of identical twins. Using its own MiXCR run on the 5' RACE reads, TCRdb lists one record per CDR3 protein. The table records 300,000 to 400,000 distinct CDR3 sequences, roughly an eighth of them present only once. This sample was also put to use in a study of yellow fever vaccine responses in identical twins.

Sequencing was carried out using CD8+ T cells sorted from blood. The receptors originated from a woman younger than 35 in good health.

This clonotype was detected many times. The rearrangement links TRBV12-3 or TRBV12-4 to TRBJ1-1; D is unclear. The V end was cut by 6 bases, the J end by 4 bases, with 3 bases between. The length of the CDR3 is 10 residues. The DNA for the CDR3 is TGTGCCAGCAGCCCCACTGAAGCTTTCTTT. Translating it yields CASSPTEAFF.

This clonotype was observed once. V is TRBV9 and J is TRBJ2-1; 10 bases match TRBD1. The germline CDR1 and CDR2 sequences are SGDLS and YYNGEE. The V and J ends lost 0 bases and 5 bases, in that order; junction bases with no gene match: 5. The CDR3 has 16 amino acids. CDR3 DNA sequence: TGTGCCAGCAGCGTAGATCCGGGACAGGGGAACAATGAGCAGTTCTTC. Amino acids: CASSVDPGQGNNEQFF. Supplemented by reference TRBV9 and TRBJ2-1, the full variable domain reads DSGVTQTPKHLITATGQRVTLRCSPRSGDLSVYWYQQSLDQGLQFLIQYYNGEERAKGNILERFSAQQFPDLHSELNLSSLELGDSALYFCASSVDPGQGNNEQFFGPGTRLTVL.

This clonotype has a handful of counts. The rearrangement uses TRBV27 and TRBJ1-1; TRBD1 might be the D (5 bases). The V end was cut by 6 bases, the J end by 4 bases, with 15 bases between. Germline V gene data show CDR1 as MNHEY and CDR2 as SMNVEV (reference sequence). The CDR3 is 14 residues long. The DNA for the CDR3 is TGTGCCAGCAGCCTCAGGGCCTGGGGCACTGAAGCTTTCTTT. Protein sequence: CASSLRAWGTEAFF.

There are many counts of this clonotype. The rearrangement uses TRBV9 and TRBJ2-5; no firm D call. The V and J ends lost 5 bases and 2 bases respectively, with 16 bases between them. The CDR3 spans 15 residues. CDR1 and CDR2 from the germline V gene are SGDLS and YYNGEE. The DNA for the CDR3 is TGTGCCAGCAGTTCCGACGGGCAGAGACAAGAGACCCAGTACTTC. This encodes CASSSDGQRQETQYF.

This clonotype was observed many times. This chain uses TRBV6-1 with TRBJ2-1, with 11 bases matching TRBD2. With 5 bases clipped from V and 1 base from J, the junction kept 7 bases outside the gene matches. The CDR3 is made up of 17 amino acids. Germline loops: CDR1 MNHNS, CDR2 SASEGT. The CDR3 protein is CASSRQVAGGSYNEQFF. CDR3 DNA sequence: TGTGCCAGCAGTAGACAAGTAGCGGGGGGGTCCTACAATGAGCAGTTCTTC.

V gene TRBV10-3 combines with J gene TRBJ2-3; TRBD1 aligns across 11 bases. With 6 bases clipped from V and 4 bases from J, the junction kept 9 bases outside the gene matches. Germline CDR1 ENHRY, CDR2 SYGVKD. This CDR3 has 16 amino acids. Here the CDR3 reads CAISETGTGGSDTQYF. The CDR3 DNA sequence: TGTGCCATCAGCGAAACCGGGACAGGGGGATCAGATACGCAGTATTTT.

This clonotype was detected only a few times. The rearrangement uses TRBV14 and TRBJ2-7; 13 bases line up with TRBD2. CDR3 length equals 15 residues. In germline, CDR1 is SGHDN, CDR2 FVKESK. V lost 1 base, J lost 7 bases, and 4 bases stayed unmatched. The CDR3 sequence is CASSQVGTSGTEQYF. In nucleotides, the CDR3 is TGTGCCAGCAGCCAAGTCGGGACTAGCGGGACTGAGCAGTACTTC.

The table lists this clonotype with a few counts. The chain employs TRBV2 and TRBJ2-2; 10 bases are shared with TRBD1. The length of the CDR3 is 17 residues. CDR1 SNHLY and CDR2 FYNNEI come from the germline V gene. Trimming took 6 bases from V and 1 from J; bases not matched to a gene: 8. CDR3 amino acids: CASSPGTGVLNTGELFF. CDR3 bases: TGTGCCAGCAGCCCCGGGACAGGGGTCTTGAACACCGGGGAGCTGTTTTTT.

The rearrangement uses TRBV2 and TRBJ1-5, with 8 bases fitting TRBD1. CDR1 and CDR2 (germline): SNHLY, FYNNEI. J lost 3 bases, V lost 4 bases, and 5 bases had no gene match. CDR3 length equals 15 residues. CDR3 sequence reads: CASSVGQANNQPQHF. Written as DNA, the CDR3 is TGTGCCAGCAGTGTGGGACAGGCAAACAATCAGCCCCAGCATTTT. The full variable domain, its missing parts supplied by reference TRBV2 and TRBJ1-5, is EPEVTQTPSHQVTQMGQEVILRCVPISNHLYFYWYRQILGQKVEFLVSFYNNEISEKSEIFDDQFSVERPDGSNFTLKIRSTKLEDSAMYFCASSVGQANNQPQHFGDGTRLSIL.

In its sample, this clonotype was seen a few times. This chain joins TRBV9 and TRBJ2-7; 9 bases match TRBD2. The length of the CDR3 is 13 residues. The germline V gene has CDR1 SGDLS and CDR2 YYNGEE. The junction had 6 bases not matched to a gene; V was cut back by 7 bases and J by 4 bases. The CDR3 sequence is CASGPGLAYEQYF. The DNA of the CDR3 is TGTGCCAGCGGGCCGGGACTAGCATACGAGCAGTACTTC.

This clonotype was counted ten times or more. The genes are TRBV5-6 and TRBJ2-3, with a tentative D call TRBD2 (6 bases). The CDR3 contains 15 residues. In germline, CDR1 is SGHDT, CDR2 YYEEEE. V was cut by 0 bases and J by 1 base, with 9 bases left in between. Written as DNA, the CDR3 is TGTGCCAGCAGCTTGGGGGGCGGGGGCACAGATACGCAGTATTTT. Translation: CASSLGGGGTDTQYF.

This clonotype has a count of ten or more. This chain uses TRBV5-1 with TRBJ1-4; weak D call: TRBD1 (5 bases). Germline-derived CDR1 and CDR2 are SGHRS and YFSETQ. V shed 5 bases and J shed 5 bases, with 10 bases lying between them. The CDR3 runs to 13 residues. CDR3 protein: CASSQGFNEKLFF. For the CDR3, the DNA is TGCGCCAGCAGTCAGGGCTTCAATGAAAAACTGTTTTTT.

This clonotype was seen at least ten times. The V gene is TRBV7-9, the J gene TRBJ2-2; no definite D call. This CDR3 comprises 12 residues. Trimming took off 4 bases at V and 8 bases at J, with 8 bases between the two ends. CDR1 is SEHNR and CDR2 is FQNEAQ in the germline V gene (reference sequence). The CDR3 nucleotides are TGTGCCAGCAGCTCCTTAACGGGGGAGCTGTTTTTT. This encodes CASSSLTGELFF.

The chain links TRBV5-5 to TRBJ2-7; tentative D call: TRBD2 (6 bases). CDR3 size: 16 residues. Germline V gene sequence: CDR1 SGHKS, CDR2 YYEKEE (reference sequence). Here the CDR3 DNA reads TGTGCCAGCAGCTTCCGCCCTGGGGGAGGATCCTACGGGCAGTACGTC. Its translation is CASSFRPGGGSYGQYV.

This clonotype was observed many times. V is TRBV5-6 and J is TRBJ2-2; D not certain. The CDR3 spans 13 residues. Germline CDR1 SGHDT, CDR2 YYEEEE. V dropped 0 bases and J dropped 0 bases, with 0 bases sitting between them. The CDR3 sequence: CASSLANTGELFF. The CDR3 bases are TGTGCCAGCAGCTTGGCGAACACCGGGGAGCTGTTTTTT.

V usage is TRBV28 and J usage is TRBJ2-5; possibly TRBD1 for D (6 bases). The CDR3 extends over 16 amino acids. The germline V gene encodes CDR1 MDHEN and CDR2 SYDVKM. V shed 3 bases and J shed 1 base, with 15 bases lying between them. The CDR3 sequence is CASSFPPTGTQETQYF. The CDR3 DNA is TGTGCCAGCAGTTTCCCCCCGACAGGAACCCAAGAGACCCAGTACTTC.

The sample holds a few counts of this clonotype. V usage is TRBV5-1 and J usage is TRBJ2-7, with D possibly being TRBD2 (5 bases). The CDR3 is 13 amino acids. Germline CDR1 SGHRS, CDR2 YFSETQ. The ends were cut back, 2 bases at V and 3 bases at J, with 9 bases in the middle. CDR3 sequence reads: CASSFGENYEQYV. The CDR3 region has the DNA TGCGCCAGCAGCTTTGGGGAGAACTACGAGCAGTACGTC.

This clonotype has a handful of counts. The CDR3 nucleotides read TGTGCCAGCAGGGGACAGGGGGCCTACAATGAGCAGTTCTTC. Translating it yields CASRGQGAYNEQFF. The genes are TRBV6-1 and TRBJ2-1; the match to TRBD1 covers 11 bases. Germline trimming cut 6 bases from V and 2 bases from J; bases unmatched to any gene: 0. CDR3 length: 14 amino acids. Germline assignment: CDR1 MNHNS and CDR2 SASEGT.

The genes are TRBV4-1 and TRBJ2-1; 9 nucleotides agree with TRBD2. CDR1 and CDR2 from the germline V gene are MGHRA and YSYEKL. Trimming removed 4 bases from V and 5 bases from J; junction bases left unmatched: 12. The CDR3 covers 17 residues. The CDR3 DNA reads TGCGCCAGCAGCCTTATAGTAGAAGCGGGGGGAGACAATGAGCAGTTCTTC. Amino acid sequence: CASSLIVEAGGDNEQFF.

This clonotype came up many times. The chain uses TRBV24-1 and TRBJ1-5; no clear D gene. Per the germline V gene, CDR1 is KGHDR and CDR2 is SFDVKD. This CDR3 has 13 residues. Trimming removed 7 bases from V and 10 bases from J, with 16 bases in between. CDR3 in amino acids: CATSSGSPTPQHF. Written as DNA, the CDR3 is TGTGCCACCAGCTCAGGTTCTCCCACACCCCAGCATTTT.

This clonotype was picked up a small number of times. The gene calls are TRBV18 and TRBJ2-3, with D possibly TRBD2 on 5 matching bases. V was cut by 1 base and J by 1 base, with 6 bases left in between. This CDR3 has 14 residues. The germline V gene has CDR1 KGHSH and CDR2 LQKENI. The CDR3 coding sequence is TGTGCCAGCTCACCACGGGGAGGCACAGATACGCAGTATTTT. As protein: CASSPRGGTDTQYF. Together with reference TRBV18 and TRBJ2-3, the CDR3 gives the full variable domain: NAGVMQNPRHLVRRRGQEARLRCSPMKGHSHVYWYRQLPEEGLKFMVYLQKENIIDESGMPKERFSAEFPKEGPSILRIQQVVRGDSAAYFCASSPRGGTDTQYFGPGTRLTVL.